A single count supports the clone carrying this T cell receptor beta chain. These data are taken from a study of blood T cell repertoires in COVID-19. On the study more broadly: Italy, Spain and the United States were the sources of the convalescent and acute COVID-19 samples. PBMCs, B-cell-depleted T cells, or T cells provided the cDNA or gDNA that made up the material.

Repertoires were generated with immunoSEQ multiplex PCR, while TCRdb's copy carries only in-frame clones and drops some. This table has about 190,000 clones, over 75% appearing once. Material: peripheral blood. The receptor comes from a woman between 50 and 59 years old with acute or convalescent COVID-19.

This CDR3 reads CASSLNTGPNSNYGYTF. The CDR3 nucleotides are TGTGCCAGCAGCCTAAATACAGGTCCTAACTCTAACTATGGCTACACCTTC. V gene TRBV3-1 (or the pseudogene TRBV3-2) combines with J gene TRBJ1-2, with a weak D call TRBD1 (5 bases). Germline CDR1 LGHDT, CDR2 YNNKEL (reference sequence). This CDR3 is 17 amino acids long. V dropped 4 bases and J dropped 0 bases, with 18 bases sitting between them.